One and the same sample provided the 6 T cell receptor beta chains below, sequenced in a study of shared T cell receptors in the human thymus. Assay used: immunoSEQ multiplex PCR; TCRdb lists only in-frame clones, some missing. The sample holds hundreds of thousands of clones, 85% to 95% seen once. The sequenced sample consisted of thymocytes. Receptor source: a human donor.

The chain uses TRBV4-3 and TRBJ1-1; 9 bases line up with TRBD1. This CDR3 has 18 amino acids. Germline V gene data show CDR1 as LGHNA and CDR2 as YSLEER. J gave up 0 bases and V 0 bases, and 8 bases lay outside the gene matches. CDR3 DNA: TGCGCCAGCAGCCAAGAGAAGACAGGGGGTCTTATGAACACTGAAGCTTTCTTT. Protein: CASSQEKTGGLMNTEAFF.

This clone was seen a single time. The chain couples TRBV7-2 to TRBJ2-3; 7 bases fit TRBD2. J gave up 2 bases and V 5 bases, and 19 bases lay outside the gene matches. Looked up from germline, CDR1 is SGHTA and CDR2 is FQGNSA. The CDR3 runs to 19 residues. Here the CDR3 DNA reads TGTGCCAGCAGCGTAAGAACTCCAGCGGGATTCAAGAACACAGATACGCAGTATTTT. Translated: CASSVRTPAGFKNTDTQYF.

This clone was counted once. The CDR3 DNA follows: TGCGCCAGCAGCCTCATGATCTACGGCATAACCGATAATTCACCCCTCCACTTT. This translates into CASSLMIYGITDNSPLHF. The chain combines TRBV4-3 with TRBJ1-6; D unclear. The V end lost 4 bases, the J end lost 5 bases, and 21 bases lay between the germline ends. This CDR3 has 18 residues. Germline lookup yields CDR1 LGHNA and CDR2 YSLEER.

The gene calls are TRBV27 and TRBJ1-5, with a weak D call TRBD1 (5 bases). V was clipped by 5 bases and J by 4 bases, with 21 bases between them. Germline CDR1 is MNHEY and CDR2 is SMNVEV (reference sequence). There are 17 residues in the CDR3. CDR3 sequence: CASSANWDLRGNQPQHF. As DNA, the CDR3 is TGTGCCAGCAGTGCCAACTGGGACCTCCGGGGTAATCAGCCCCAGCATTTT.

The chain links TRBV5-6 to TRBJ2-5; 13 bases fit TRBD2. This CDR3 is built from 16 residues. Germline V gives CDR1 SGHDT, CDR2 YYEEEE. V was pared by 4 bases and J by 6 bases, with 9 bases of the junction left unmatched. CDR3 sequence (DNA): TGTGCCAGCAGCCCGCGGACTAGCGGGAGCAGAAAGACCCAGTACTTC. This encodes CASSPRTSGSRKTQYF.

The chain is built from TRBV7-2 and TRBJ2-7; D may correspond to TRBD1 or TRBD2 (5 bases each). The CDR3 totals 16 residues. The V end lost 3 bases, the J end lost 2 bases, and 17 bases lay between the germline ends. Germline assignment: CDR1 SGHTA and CDR2 FQGNSA. CDR3 sequence (DNA): TGTGCCAGCAGCTTCAACCGGGGCCCTGGGGCCTACGAGCAGTACTTC. The encoded protein is CASSFNRGPGAYEQYF.